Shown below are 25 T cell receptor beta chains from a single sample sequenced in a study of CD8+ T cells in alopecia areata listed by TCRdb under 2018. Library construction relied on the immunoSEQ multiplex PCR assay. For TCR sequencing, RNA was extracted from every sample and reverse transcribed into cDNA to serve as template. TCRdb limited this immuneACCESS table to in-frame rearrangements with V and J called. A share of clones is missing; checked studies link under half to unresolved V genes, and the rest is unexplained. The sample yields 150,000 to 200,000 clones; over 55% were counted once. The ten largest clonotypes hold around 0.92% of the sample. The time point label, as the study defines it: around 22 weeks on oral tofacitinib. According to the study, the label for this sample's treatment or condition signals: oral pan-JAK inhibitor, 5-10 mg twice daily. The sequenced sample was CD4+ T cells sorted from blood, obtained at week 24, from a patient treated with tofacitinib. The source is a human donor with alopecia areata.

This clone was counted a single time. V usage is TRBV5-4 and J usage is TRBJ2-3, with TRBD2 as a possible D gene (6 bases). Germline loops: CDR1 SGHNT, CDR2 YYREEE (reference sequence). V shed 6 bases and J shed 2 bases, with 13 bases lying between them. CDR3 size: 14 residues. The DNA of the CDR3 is TGTGCCAGCACCGCCGGGGGTTACACAGATACGCAGTATTTT. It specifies CASTAGGYTDTQYF.

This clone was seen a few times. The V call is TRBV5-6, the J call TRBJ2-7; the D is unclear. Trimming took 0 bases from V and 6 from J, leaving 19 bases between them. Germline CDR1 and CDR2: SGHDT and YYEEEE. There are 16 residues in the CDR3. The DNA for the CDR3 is TGTGCCAGCAGCTTGGCCTTAACTTCCCGCAGAGGCGAGCAGTACTTC. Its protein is CASSLALTSRRGEQYF.

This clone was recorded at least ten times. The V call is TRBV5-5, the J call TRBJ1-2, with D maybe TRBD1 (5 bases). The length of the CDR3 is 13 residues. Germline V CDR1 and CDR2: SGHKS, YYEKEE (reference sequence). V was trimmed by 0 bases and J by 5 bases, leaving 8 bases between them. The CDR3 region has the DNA TGTGCCAGCAGCTTGGCCCCAGGGTATGGCTACACCTTC. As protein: CASSLAPGYGYTF. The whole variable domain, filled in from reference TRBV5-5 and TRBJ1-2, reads DAGVTQSPTHLIKTRGQQVTLRCSPISGHKSVSWYQQVLGQGPQFIFQYYEKEERGRGNFPDRFSARQFPNYSSELNVNALLLGDSALYLCASSLAPGYGYTFGSGTRLTVV.

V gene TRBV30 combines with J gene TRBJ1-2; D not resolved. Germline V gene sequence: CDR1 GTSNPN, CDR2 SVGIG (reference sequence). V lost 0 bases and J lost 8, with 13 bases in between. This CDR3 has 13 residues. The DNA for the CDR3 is TGTGCCTGGAGTGTACATGGAGTTGGCGGCTACACCTTC. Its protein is CAWSVHGVGGYTF. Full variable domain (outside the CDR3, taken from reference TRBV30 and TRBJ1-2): SQTIHQWPATLVQPVGSPLSLECTVEGTSNPNLYWYRQAAGRGLQLLFYSVGIGQISSEVPQNLSASRPQDRQFILSSKKLLLSDSGFYLCAWSVHGVGGYTFGSGTRLTVV.

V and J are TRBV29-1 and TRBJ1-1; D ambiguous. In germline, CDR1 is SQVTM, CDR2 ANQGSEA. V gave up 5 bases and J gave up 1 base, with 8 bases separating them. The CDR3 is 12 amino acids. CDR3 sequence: CSVHRANTEAFF. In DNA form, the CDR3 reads TGCAGCGTTCACCGGGCGAACACTGAAGCTTTCTTT. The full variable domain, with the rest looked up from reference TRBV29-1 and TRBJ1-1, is SAVISQKPSRDICQRGTSLTIQCQVDSQVTMMFWYRQQPGQSLTLIATANQGSEATYESGFVIDKFPISRPNLTFSTLTVSNMSPEDSSIYLCSVHRANTEAFFGQGTRLTVV.

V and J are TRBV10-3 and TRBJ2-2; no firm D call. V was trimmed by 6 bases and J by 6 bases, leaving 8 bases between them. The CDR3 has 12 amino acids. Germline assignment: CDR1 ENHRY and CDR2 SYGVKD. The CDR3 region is CAIRGLAGELFF. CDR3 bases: TGTGCCATCAGGGGTCTGGCCGGGGAGCTGTTTTTT.

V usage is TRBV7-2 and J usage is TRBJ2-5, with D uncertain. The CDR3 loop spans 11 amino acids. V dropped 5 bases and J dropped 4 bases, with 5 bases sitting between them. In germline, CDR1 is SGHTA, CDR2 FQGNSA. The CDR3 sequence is CASSSRETQYF. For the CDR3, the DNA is TGTGCCAGCAGCAGCCGAGAGACCCAGTACTTC.

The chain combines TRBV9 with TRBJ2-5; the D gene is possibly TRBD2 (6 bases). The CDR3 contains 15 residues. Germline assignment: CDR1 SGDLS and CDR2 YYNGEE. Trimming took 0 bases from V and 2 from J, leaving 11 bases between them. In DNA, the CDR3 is TGTGCCAGCAGCGTAGCTGGAGGGGTACAAGAGACCCAGTACTTC. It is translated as CASSVAGGVQETQYF.

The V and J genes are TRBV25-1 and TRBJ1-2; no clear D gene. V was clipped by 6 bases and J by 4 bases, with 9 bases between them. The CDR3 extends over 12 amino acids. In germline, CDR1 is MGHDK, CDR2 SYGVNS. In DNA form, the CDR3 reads TGTGCCAGCAGGAACAGTGCCTATGGCTACACCTTC. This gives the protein CASRNSAYGYTF.

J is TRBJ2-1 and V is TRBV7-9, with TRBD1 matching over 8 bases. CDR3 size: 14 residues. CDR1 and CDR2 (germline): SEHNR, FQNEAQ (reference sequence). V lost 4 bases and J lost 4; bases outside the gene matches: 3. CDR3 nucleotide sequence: TGTGCCAGCAGCTCATACAGGGGGTACAATGAGCAGTTCTTC. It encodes CASSSYRGYNEQFF. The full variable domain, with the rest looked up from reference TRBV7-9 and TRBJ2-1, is DTGVSQNPRHKITKRGQNVTFRCDPISEHNRLYWYRQTLGQGPEFLTYFQNEAQLEKSRLLSDRFSAERPKGSFSTLEIQRTEQGDSAMYLCASSSYRGYNEQFFGPGTRLTVL.

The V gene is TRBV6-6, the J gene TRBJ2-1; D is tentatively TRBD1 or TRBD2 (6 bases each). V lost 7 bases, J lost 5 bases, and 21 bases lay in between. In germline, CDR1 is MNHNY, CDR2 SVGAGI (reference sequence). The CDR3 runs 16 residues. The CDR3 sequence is CASKGGSGQVDNEQFF. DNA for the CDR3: TGTGCCAGCAAGGGGGGAAGTGGGCAGGTTGACAATGAGCAGTTCTTC.

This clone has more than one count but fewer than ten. CDR3 residues: CASSHRGGEKLFF. DNA for the CDR3: TGTGCCAGCAGCCACAGGGGCGGTGAAAAACTGTTTTTT. The V and J genes are TRBV7-8 and TRBJ1-4; 7 nucleotides line up with TRBD1. Germline assignment: CDR1 SGHVS and CDR2 FQNEAQ. The CDR3 has 13 residues. Trimming took 5 bases from V and 7 from J; bases not matched to a gene: 4.

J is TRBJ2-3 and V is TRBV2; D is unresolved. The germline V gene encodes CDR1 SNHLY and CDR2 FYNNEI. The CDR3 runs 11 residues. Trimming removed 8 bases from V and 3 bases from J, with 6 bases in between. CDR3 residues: CASGPTDTQYF. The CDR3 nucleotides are TGTGCCAGCGGTCCTACAGATACGCAGTATTTT. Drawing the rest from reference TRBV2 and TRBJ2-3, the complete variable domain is EPEVTQTPSHQVTQMGQEVILRCVPISNHLYFYWYRQILGQKVEFLVSFYNNEISEKSEIFDDQFSVERPDGSNFTLKIRSTKLEDSAMYFCASGPTDTQYFGPGTRLTVL.

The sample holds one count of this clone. The CDR3 DNA is TGTGCCAGCAGCCCCTTCGGACAGGGTGGGGATACGCAGTATTTT. It encodes CASSPFGQGGDTQYF. The rearrangement uses TRBV7-3 and TRBJ2-3; 8 bases map to TRBD1. V was pared by 5 bases and J by 6 bases, with 10 bases of the junction left unmatched. The CDR3 spans 15 residues. In germline, CDR1 is SGHTA, CDR2 FQGTGA.

CDR3 residues: CASSSVASGSTQYF. As DNA, the CDR3 is TGCGCCAGCAGCTCGGTGGCGTCCGGGAGTACGCAGTATTTT. The chain is built from TRBV5-1 and TRBJ2-3; TRBD2 is a possible D gene (6 bases). Trimming stripped 3 bases from V and 8 bases from J, with 16 bases between. This CDR3 comprises 14 residues. CDR1 and CDR2 from the germline V gene are SGHRS and YFSETQ.

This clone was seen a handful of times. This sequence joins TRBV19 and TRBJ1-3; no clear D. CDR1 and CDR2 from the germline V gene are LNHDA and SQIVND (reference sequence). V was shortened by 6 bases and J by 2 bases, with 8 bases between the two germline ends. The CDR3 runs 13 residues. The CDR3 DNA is TGTGCCAGTAGAGGCCTCGCTGGAAACACCATATATTTT. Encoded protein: CASRGLAGNTIYF.

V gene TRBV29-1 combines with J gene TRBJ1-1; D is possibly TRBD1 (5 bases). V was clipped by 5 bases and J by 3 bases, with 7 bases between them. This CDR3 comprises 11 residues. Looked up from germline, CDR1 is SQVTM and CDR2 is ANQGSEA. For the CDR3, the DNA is TGCAGCGTTACAGGCCACACTGAAGCTTTCTTT. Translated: CSVTGHTEAFF.

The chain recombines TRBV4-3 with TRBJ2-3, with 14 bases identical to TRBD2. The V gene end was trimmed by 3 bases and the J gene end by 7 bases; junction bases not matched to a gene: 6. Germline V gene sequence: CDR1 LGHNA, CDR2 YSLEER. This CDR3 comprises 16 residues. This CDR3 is CASSQGTSGGPYTQYF. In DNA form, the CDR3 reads TGCGCCAGCAGCCAGGGGACTAGCGGGGGCCCGTATACGCAGTATTTT.

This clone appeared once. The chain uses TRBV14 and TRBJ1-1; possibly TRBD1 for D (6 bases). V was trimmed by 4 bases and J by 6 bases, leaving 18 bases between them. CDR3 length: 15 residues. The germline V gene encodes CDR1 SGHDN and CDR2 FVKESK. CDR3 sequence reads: CASSPLGGRWAEAFF. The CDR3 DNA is TGTGCCAGCAGCCCATTGGGGGGGCGCTGGGCTGAAGCTTTCTTT.

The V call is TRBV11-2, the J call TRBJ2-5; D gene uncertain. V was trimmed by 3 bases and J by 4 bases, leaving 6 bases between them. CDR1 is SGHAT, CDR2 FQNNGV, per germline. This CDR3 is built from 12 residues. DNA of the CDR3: TGTGCCAGCAGCTTGCAGAGAGAGACCCAGTACTTC. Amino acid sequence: CASSLQRETQYF.

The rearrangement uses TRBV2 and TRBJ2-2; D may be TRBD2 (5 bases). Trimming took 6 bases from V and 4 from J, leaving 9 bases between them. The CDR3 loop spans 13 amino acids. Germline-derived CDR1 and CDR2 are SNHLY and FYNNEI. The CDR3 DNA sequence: TGTGCCAGCAGATACAGCGGCACCGGGGAGCTGTTTTTT. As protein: CASRYSGTGELFF.

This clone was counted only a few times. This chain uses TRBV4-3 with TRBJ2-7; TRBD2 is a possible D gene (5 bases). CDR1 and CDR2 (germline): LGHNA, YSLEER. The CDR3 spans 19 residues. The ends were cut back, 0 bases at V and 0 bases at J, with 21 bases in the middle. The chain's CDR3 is CASSQEVGRYGENSYEQYF. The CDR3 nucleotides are TGCGCCAGCAGCCAAGAAGTCGGTAGATACGGGGAAAACTCCTACGAGCAGTACTTC.

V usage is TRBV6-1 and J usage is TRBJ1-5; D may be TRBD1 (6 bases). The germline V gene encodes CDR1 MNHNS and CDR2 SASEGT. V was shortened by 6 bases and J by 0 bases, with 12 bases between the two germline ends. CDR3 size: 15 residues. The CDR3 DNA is TGTGCCAGCAGAGGGGGGGGGATTAGCAATCAGCCCCAGCATTTT. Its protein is CASRGGGISNQPQHF.

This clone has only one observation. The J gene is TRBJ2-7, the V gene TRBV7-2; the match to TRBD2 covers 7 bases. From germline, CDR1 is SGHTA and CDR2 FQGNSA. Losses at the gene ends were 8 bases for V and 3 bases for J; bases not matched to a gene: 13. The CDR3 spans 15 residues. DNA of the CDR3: TGTGCCAGCCACCAGGGACCCGGGAGGTTCTACGAGCAGTACTTC. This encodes CASHQGPGRFYEQYF.

The chain's CDR3 is CATSVGSTDTQYF. DNA for the CDR3: TGTGCCACCAGCGTAGGGTCCACAGATACGCAGTATTTT. V and J are TRBV15 and TRBJ2-3; D call uncertain. V was clipped by 5 bases and J by 2 bases, with 8 bases between them. The CDR3 has 13 amino acids. CDR1 is LNHNV, CDR2 YYDKDF, per germline (reference sequence).